Listed below are T cell receptor beta chains from one sample, sequenced in a study of blood T cell repertoires in COVID-19. Sequencing was performed with immunoSEQ multiplex PCR; in TCRdb, only in-frame clones are kept and a portion is missing. The data contain about 180,000 clones, around four fifths of them singletons. Sequenced input: peripheral blood. Every receptor here comes from a woman aged 65 to 85 with COVID-19, enrolled during active disease. CDR3s include the opening cysteine and the closing phenylalanine or tryptophan. The order of the fields is J gene, V gene, clone size, D gene, CDR3 DNA, CDR3 protein. The D gene is left open where the match is weak. Expanded clones are given a class, and other clones once, few, many or no size at all.

>TRBJ2-3|TRBV9|NA|TRBD2
TGTGCCAGCAGCCTCCGAAGTAGCGGGAGCACAGATACGCAGTATTTT
CASSLRSSGSTDTQYF
>TRBJ1-1|TRBV29-1|NA|NA
TGCAGCGTTCTAAGGACAGTAAACACTGAAGCTTTCTTT
CSVLRTVNTEAFF
>TRBJ2-2|TRBV6-1|NA|NA
TGTGCCAGCAGTGAGGCCAGGTCGAACACCGGGGAGCTGTTTTTT
CASSEARSNTGELFF
>TRBJ2-6|TRBV10-3|NA|NA
TGTGCCATCAGTGACGGTGGGGCCAACGTCCTGACTTTC
CAISDGGANVLTF
>TRBJ2-1|TRBV11-3|NA|NA
TGTGCCAGCTTTGGGGGCCTGAGGACCTACAATGAGCAGTTCTTC
CASFGGLRTYNEQFF
>TRBJ2-1|TRBV18|NA|TRBD2
TGTGCCAGCTCACCCAGGTCAGGAGCGGGAGGGACTCCTTCCCGCTCCTACAATGAGCAGTTCTTC
CASSPRSGAGGTPSRSYNEQFF
>TRBJ2-2|TRBV6-4|NA|NA
TGTGCCAGCAGACCCGCTGGGGCGAGTACCGGGGAGCTGTTTTTT
CASRPAGASTGELFF
>TRBJ2-1|TRBV27|once|TRBD1
TGTGCCAGCAGTTTCACCGGGACAGGGGGACCTCGGAGCTCCTACAATGAGCAGTTCTTC
CASSFTGTGGPRSSYNEQFF
>TRBJ2-1|TRBV6-1|once|NA
TGTGCCAGCAGTGAAGTTGTGAAGCGACGGAACAAGCAGTTCTTC
CASSEVVKRRNKQFF
>TRBJ2-1|TRBV18|NA|NA
TGTGCCAGCTCGCCTGAGTTGTCATCCTACAATGAGCAGTTCTTC
CASSPELSSYNEQFF
>TRBJ1-1|TRBV29-1|NA|TRBD1
TGCAGCGTTCTGGGACAGGGAAGCTCTGAAGCTTTCTTT
CSVLGQGSSEAFF
>TRBJ2-7|TRBV6-5|NA|TRBD1
TGTGCCAGCCGGGACAGGGCCTACGAGCAGTACTTC
CASRDRAYEQYF
>TRBJ2-5|TRBV2|NA|NA
TGTGCCAGCACACGGGAGATTGATCCGGAGACCCAGTACTTC
CASTREIDPETQYF
>TRBJ2-7|TRBV20-1|once|TRBD1
TGCAGTGCTAGAGATGGGGACAGGGCAAACTTC
CSARDGDRANF
>TRBJ1-6|TRBV28|NA|TRBD1
TGTGCCAGCAGTTCCCTGACAGGGGGCGGTTATAATTCACCCCTCCACTTT
CASSSLTGGGYNSPLHF
>TRBJ2-1|TRBV9|NA|NA
TGTGCCAGCAGCGTAACTAGCCGCTCCTACAATGAGCAGTTCTTC
CASSVTSRSYNEQFF
>TRBJ2-7|TRBV7-9|NA|TRBD1
TGTGCCAGCAGCCCCCGGGCCCGGACAGGGGATACCTACGAGCAGTACTTC
CASSPRARTGDTYEQYF
>TRBJ1-1|TRBV6-1|NA|NA
TGTGCCAGCAGTGACAGCTCGACACGGGGTAAGAACACTGAAGCTTTCTTT
CASSDSSTRGKNTEAFF
>TRBJ1-5|TRBV2|NA|TRBD1
TGTGCCAGCAGGCCGGACAGGGAGGGTTATCAGCCCCAGCATTTT
CASRPDREGYQPQHF
>TRBJ2-3|TRBV18|NA|NA
TGTGCCAGCTCACTAGGGCCTGAAGCGGACGGGGTAAATACGCAGTATTTT
CASSLGPEADGVNTQYF
>TRBJ2-7|TRBV2|NA|TRBD1
TGTGCCAGCAGCCTCAGGGGGACGGGGCACTTC
CASSLRGTGHF
>TRBJ1-3|TRBV2|NA|NA
TGTGCCAGCAGTGAAGACCGGTCTGGAAACACCATATATTTT
CASSEDRSGNTIYF
>TRBJ2-3|TRBV29-1|NA|TRBD1
TGCAGCGTTGCTGGACAGGGGCTGGGAGATACGCAGTATTTT
CSVAGQGLGDTQYF
>TRBJ2-2|TRBV5-1|once|NA
TGCGCCAGCAGCTTGGGTACAGGCCCCGGGGAGCTGTTTTTT
CASSLGTGPGELFF
>TRBJ1-4|TRBV9|NA|TRBD1
TGTGCCAGCAGCGTAAACACAGGGGCTAATGAAAAACTGTTTTTT
CASSVNTGANEKLFF
>TRBJ2-7|TRBV4-2|NA|TRBD2
TGTGCCAGCAGCCTCGATGCCAGCGGGACTACCTACGAGCAGTACTTC
CASSLDASGTTYEQYF
>TRBJ1-1|TRBV28|NA|TRBD1
TGTGCCAGCAGCTCGACAGGGATCGCTGAAGCTTTCTTT
CASSSTGIAEAFF
>TRBJ2-7|TRBV4-2|NA|TRBD2
TGTGCCAGCAGCCCGTCTCCAAGCGGGACCTCCCGGGGCCTGTACGAGCAGTACTTC
CASSPSPSGTSRGLYEQYF
>TRBJ1-2|TRBV28|NA|TRBD1
TGTGCCAGCAGTTTCATGGGTTCCAGGGGGCTTGGAGGCTACACCTTC
CASSFMGSRGLGGYTF
>TRBJ2-7|TRBV10-3|NA|TRBD1
TGTGCCATCAGTCAGTTCGGCGCACAGGGGGCTAGATACGAGCAGTACTTC
CAISQFGAQGARYEQYF
>TRBJ1-1|TRBV2|NA|TRBD1
TGTGCCAGCAGTGCCGTACAGGGGGACACTGAAGCTTTCTTT
CASSAVQGDTEAFF
>TRBJ1-5|TRBV5-6|NA|NA
TGTGCCAGCAGCTTATTTCGCCACAGGGGCAATCAGCCCCAGCATTTT
CASSLFRHRGNQPQHF
>TRBJ1-3|TRBV30|NA|NA
TGTGCCTGGAGTTCGGGTGGAAACACCATATATTTT
CAWSSGGNTIYF
>TRBJ1-6|TRBV28|once|TRBD1
TGTGCCAGCAGTAACGCCGGGACAGGGCCATCACCCCTCCACTTT
CASSNAGTGPSPLHF
>TRBJ2-7|TRBV7-9|NA|TRBD1
TGTGCCAGCAGCTTCGGCAGGGGGACCCCCGAGCAGTACTTC
CASSFGRGTPEQYF
>TRBJ1-6|TRBV10-3|NA|TRBD1
TGTGCCATCAGTGACAATCAGGGGGCGGGTAATTCACCCCTCCACTTT
CAISDNQGAGNSPLHF
>TRBJ2-4|TRBV5-4|NA|NA
TGTGCCAGCAGCTCCCAGGGCGCAAACATTCAGTACTTC
CASSSQGANIQYF
>TRBJ2-3|TRBV24-1|NA|NA
TGTGCCACCAGTGTACCGGGAGCAAGCACAGATACGCAGTATTTT
CATSVPGASTDTQYF
>TRBJ2-1|TRBV16|NA|TRBD1
TGTGCCAGCAGCCGCCAAGGACAGGGCCCCGTAGATGAGCAGTTCTTC
CASSRQGQGPVDEQFF
>TRBJ2-5|TRBV5-1|once|TRBD2
TGCGCCAGCAGCCCTGGGGGGGGTATCAAAGAGACCCAGTACTTC
CASSPGGGIKETQYF
>TRBJ2-4|TRBV28|NA|TRBD1
TGTGCCACCTTGGGGACAGGGGCGCCCAAAAACATTCAGTACTTC
CATLGTGAPKNIQYF
>TRBJ2-1|TRBV25-1|NA|TRBD2
TGTGCCAGCAGTGACGGGGGGTATGCCTACAATGAGCAGTTCTTC
CASSDGGYAYNEQFF
>TRBJ2-7|TRBV6-5|once|NA
TGTGCCAGCAGTTACGGGTACAGAGCCTACGAGCAGTACTTC
CASSYGYRAYEQYF
>TRBJ2-1|TRBV19|NA|NA
TGTGCCAGTAGTATGTCCCTTAACTACAATGAGCAGTTCTTC
CASSMSLNYNEQFF
>TRBJ1-2|TRBV4-2|NA|NA
TGTGCCAGCAGCCAAGCCCGGGATTATGGCTACACCTTC
CASSQARDYGYTF
>TRBJ2-7|TRBV7-2|once|TRBD1
TGTGCCAGCAGCGCCTATACGGACAGGGCCAATCCCGAGCAGTACTTC
CASSAYTDRANPEQYF
>TRBJ1-5|TRBV19|NA|NA
TGTGCCAGTAGTATAGCAGGGTCGGGTCAGCCCCAGCATTTT
CASSIAGSGQPQHF
>TRBJ1-2|TRBV18|NA|TRBD1
TGTGCCAGCTCACCACAAGACAGGGGATATGGCTACACCTTC
CASSPQDRGYGYTF
>TRBJ1-2|TRBV18|NA|TRBD1
TGTGCCAGCTCACCGATACAGGGGGCTGAAGGCTACACCTTC
CASSPIQGAEGYTF
>TRBJ2-7|TRBV30|NA|TRBD2
TGTGCCTGGAGTGACTGGACTAGCGGGACCCTTCTCTACGAGCAGTACTTC
CAWSDWTSGTLLYEQYF
>TRBJ1-1|TRBV5-4|NA|NA
TGTGCCAGCAGCTTGGGTCGGGTCAGTCAGGGGATGAACACTGAAGCTTTCTTT
CASSLGRVSQGMNTEAFF
>TRBJ2-1|TRBV19|NA|TRBD2
TGTGCCAGTAGTATATTGGCTACCTGGGGGGGTGAGCAGTTCTTC
CASSILATWGGEQFF
>TRBJ2-7|TRBV5-8|NA|NA
TGTGCCAGCAGCTATGGGGTCCGCAGGGGCCCACATACATCCGAGCAGTACTTC
CASSYGVRRGPHTSEQYF
>TRBJ1-1|TRBV30|NA|NA
TGTGCCTGGAGGCCCCTCGGGGAGGGAAACACTGAAGCTTTCTTT
CAWRPLGEGNTEAFF
>TRBJ1-4|TRBV6-6|NA|NA
TGTGCCAGCAGCCTACAGGGTGTTAATGAAAAACTGTTTTTT
CASSLQGVNEKLFF